This T cell receptor beta chain originates from a study of T cell responses to AZD1222 COVID-19 vaccine. Study-wide results and limits: Donors skewed white British and female; clonal diversity was possibly underestimated. Dominant at 160-218 and 743-854, vaccine-associated CD4 TCRs also spanned spike. Unmutated regions of variants are reportedly targeted by nearly half of spike-specific TCRs. Vaccination with two AZD1222 doses was followed by a rise in Spike-specific TCR breadth and depth.

CDR3 length: 17 residues. Germline CDR1 reads MDHEN; CDR2 reads SYDVKM. V was clipped by 6 bases and J by 1 base; unmatched bases: 9. For this clone: The target antigen is unknown.

Sequenced by immunoSEQ multiplex PCR; TCRdb stores in-frame clones only, minus some. The sample contains roughly 150,000 clones, 85% to 95% of which appear only once. The receptor's source is an adult in good health. Sample: peripheral blood, taken on day 0 of AZD1222 vaccination. This sequence joins TRBV28 and TRBJ2-5; 12 bases align to TRBD2. CDR3 protein: CASSESGTSGRQETQYF. In nucleotides, the CDR3 is TGTGCCAGCAGCGAATCCGGGACTAGCGGGCGCCAAGAGACCCAGTACTTC.